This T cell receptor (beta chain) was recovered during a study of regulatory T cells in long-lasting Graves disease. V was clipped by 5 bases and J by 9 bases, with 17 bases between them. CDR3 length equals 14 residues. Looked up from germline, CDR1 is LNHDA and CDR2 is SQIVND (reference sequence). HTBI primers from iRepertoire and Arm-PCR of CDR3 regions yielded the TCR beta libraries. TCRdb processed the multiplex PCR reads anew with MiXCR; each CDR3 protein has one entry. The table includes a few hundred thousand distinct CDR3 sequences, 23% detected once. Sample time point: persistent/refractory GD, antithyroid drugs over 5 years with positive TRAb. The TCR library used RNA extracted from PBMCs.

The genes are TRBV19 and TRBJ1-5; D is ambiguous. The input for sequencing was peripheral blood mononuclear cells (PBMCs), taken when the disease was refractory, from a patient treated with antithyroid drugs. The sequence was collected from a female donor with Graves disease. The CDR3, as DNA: TGTGCCAGTAGTCACCGCAGCCCCGAAGGGCCCCAGCATTTT. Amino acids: CASSHRSPEGPQHF.